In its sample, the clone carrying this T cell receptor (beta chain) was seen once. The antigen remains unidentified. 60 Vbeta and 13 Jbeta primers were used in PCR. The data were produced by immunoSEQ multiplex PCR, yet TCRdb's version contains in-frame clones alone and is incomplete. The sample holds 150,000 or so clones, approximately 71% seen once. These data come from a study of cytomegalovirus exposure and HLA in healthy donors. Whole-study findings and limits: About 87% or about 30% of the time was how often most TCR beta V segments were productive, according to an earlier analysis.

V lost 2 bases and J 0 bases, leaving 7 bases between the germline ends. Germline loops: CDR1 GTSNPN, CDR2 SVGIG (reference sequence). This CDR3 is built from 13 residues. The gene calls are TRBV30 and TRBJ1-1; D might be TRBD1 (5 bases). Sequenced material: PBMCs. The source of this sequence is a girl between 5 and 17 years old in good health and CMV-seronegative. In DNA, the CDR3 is TGTGCCTGGAGTCCACAGGTGAACACTGAAGCTTTCTTT. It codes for CAWSPQVNTEAFF.